This T cell receptor beta chain came from a study of T cells in Graves' hyperthyroidism and ophthalmopathy. Exclusion of a patient resulted from uncontrolled infection, other autoimmune disease, pregnancy or lactation. In the case of this clonotype: Its target is not known.

The study's findings and limits: Most thyroid clonotypes expanded above 0.001 were also detected in blood.

Amplified TCR beta CDR3 regions derived from RNA transcripts. A set of HTBI primers served as the primers for a first-round RT-PCR of the TCR CDR3. Via MiXCR, TCRdb re-called the multiplex PCR reads, giving one row per CDR3 protein. The sample carries 490,000 or so distinct CDR3 sequences, approximately 23% recorded once. The sequenced sample consisted of blood. The source is a woman in her sixties or seventies with Graves' ophthalmopathy.

The CDR3 DNA follows: TGTGCCAGCAGTTACTCGCCGGCCAGGATAAGGAGCTCTGGAAACACCATATATTTT. Amino acids: CASSYSPARIRSSGNTIYF. V gene TRBV6-6 combines with J gene TRBJ1-3; unclear D gene. V was shortened by 0 bases and J by 0 bases, with 18 bases between the two germline ends. The germline V gene encodes CDR1 MNHNY and CDR2 SVGAGI (reference sequence). The CDR3 covers 19 residues.